This passage covers 5 T cell receptor beta chains from one sample sequenced in a study of cytomegalovirus exposure and HLA in healthy donors. Both 60 Vbeta primers and 13 Jbeta primers went into the PCR. Produced via immunoSEQ multiplex PCR; TCRdb's table is partial and in-frame only. The sample records over 100,000 clones, roughly 73% being singletons. The sequencing sample was made of PBMCs. The source of these receptors is a young woman in good health and CMV-seronegative.

In its sample, this clone was seen a few times. V usage is TRBV11-3 and J usage is TRBJ2-3, with TRBD1 matching 9 bases. The CDR3 runs to 15 residues. CDR1 is SGHNT, CDR2 YENEEA, per germline. Losses at the gene ends were 5 bases for V and 2 bases for J; bases not matched to a gene: 5. CDR3 in DNA: TGTGCCAGCAGCATTGGACAGGGGAACACAGATACGCAGTATTTT. It codes for CASSIGQGNTDTQYF.

This clone was picked up a small number of times. The chain recombines TRBV2 with TRBJ1-1, with TRBD1 matching 7 bases. Germline CDR1 SNHLY, CDR2 FYNNEI. J lost 4 bases, V lost 0 bases, and 11 bases had no gene match. The CDR3 has 17 residues. CDR3 DNA: TGTGCCAGCAGTGAAGCTGAGGGCAGGGGGGTTATCACTGAAGCTTTCTTT. It translates to CASSEAEGRGVITEAFF.

This clone was counted a few times. The same CDR3 also results from other DNA sequences found in this sample. Here the CDR3 reads CASSLGQVGYNEQFF. CDR3 coding DNA: TGTGCCAGCAGCTTGGGCCAGGTGGGTTACAATGAGCAGTTCTTC. The chain couples TRBV11-2 to TRBJ2-1; D is ambiguous. Per the germline V gene, CDR1 is SGHAT and CDR2 is FQNNGV. The CDR3 totals 15 residues. The V end lost 3 bases, the J end lost 4 bases, and 13 bases lay between the germline ends.

This clone appeared once. V usage is TRBV7-9 and J usage is TRBJ2-5; 7 nucleotides line up with TRBD2. The CDR3 spans 15 residues. Germline V gene sequence: CDR1 SEHNR, CDR2 FQNEAQ (reference sequence). V dropped 2 bases and J dropped 7; count of bases not matched to a gene: 10. In DNA, the CDR3 is TGTGCCAGCAGCTTACAAGGGACGACGGGGGGGACCCAGTACTTC. This codes for CASSLQGTTGGTQYF.

The chain recombines TRBV30 with TRBJ1-2; D gene ambiguous. Trimming left V 0 bases short and J 7 bases short, with 15 bases between. Germline loops: CDR1 GTSNPN, CDR2 SVGIG (reference sequence). CDR3 size: 14 residues. The CDR3, as DNA: TGTGCCTGGAGTGTACGAGCACACCCGGGTGGCTACACCTTC. The encoded protein is CAWSVRAHPGGYTF.